This TCR beta chain was profiled in a study of vaccination effects on CD4 cells after COVID-19. For the study at large: They grew some 1.9 million PBMC in each well, adding 8.5 to 10 IU/ml IL-2 and 8.5 to 10 ug/ml peptides.

Germline values: CDR1 WNHNN, CDR2 SYGVQD (reference sequence). V was cut by 4 bases and J by 10 bases, with 8 bases left in between. This CDR3 contains 11 residues. Following 10 days of culture, CD4+ T cells were isolated. Subjects were given two BNT162b2 or mRNA-1273 vaccine doses. Libraries were prepared by immunoSEQ multiplex PCR; TCRdb keeps only in-frame clonotypes and omits some of them. This sample has about 66,000 clones; 70% to 85% occur once, and the top ten carry over 2%. On this clone itself: No antigen is known for it.

This material consisted of CD4+ T cells from PBMCs cultured without peptide, taken after COVID-19 vaccination. The sequence was collected from a human donor who received a COVID-19 vaccine. The genes are TRBV10-1 and TRBJ2-1; D gene unclear. The CDR3 reads CASSAGQEQFF. The CDR3, as DNA: TGCGCCAGCAGTGCGGGTCAGGAGCAGTTCTTC.